This T cell receptor (beta chain) originates from a study of cytomegalovirus exposure and HLA in healthy donors. Study findings and constraints: Among CMV-associated TCR beta chains, most appeared HLA-restricted in a later analysis. Presence/absence analyses rested on an assumption that sequencing depth was roughly uniform across donors. In a later analysis, HLA-associated TCR beta chains were more clonally expanded than equally common others.

Both 60 Vbeta primers and 13 Jbeta primers went into the PCR. Using immunoSEQ multiplex PCR, the repertoire was profiled, and TCRdb retains in-frame clones only, with some absent. The sample lists about 200,000 clones; roughly 77% were seen once. Germline CDR1 is SGHTA and CDR2 is FQGNSA. This CDR3 has 15 amino acids. The germline V and J ends were trimmed by 2 bases and 4 bases, with 14 bases remaining between them. On this clone: Its antigen is not known.

The chain carries TRBV7-2 and TRBJ1-1, with TRBD1 as a possible D gene (5 bases). This receptor was taken from a male donor in good health and CMV-seropositive. Material for sequencing was PBMCs. CDR3 protein: CASSLLGVGSTEAFF. The CDR3 DNA reads as TGTGCCAGCAGCTTACTGGGGGTCGGGAGCACTGAAGCTTTCTTT.